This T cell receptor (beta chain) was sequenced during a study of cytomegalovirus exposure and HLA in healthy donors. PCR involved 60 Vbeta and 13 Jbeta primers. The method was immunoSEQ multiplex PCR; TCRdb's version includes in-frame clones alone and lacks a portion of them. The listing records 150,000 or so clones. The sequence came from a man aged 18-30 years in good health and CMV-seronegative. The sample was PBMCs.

The CDR3 spells CASSASKGGQGHTDTQYF. CDR3 nucleotides: TGTGCCAGCAGCGCCAGTAAGGGCGGACAGGGCCACACAGATACGCAGTATTTT. The chain links TRBV9 to TRBJ2-3, with 8 bases lining up with TRBD1. V was clipped by 3 bases and J by 2 bases; unmatched bases: 14. Germline-derived CDR1 and CDR2 are SGDLS and YYNGEE. CDR3 length: 18 residues.